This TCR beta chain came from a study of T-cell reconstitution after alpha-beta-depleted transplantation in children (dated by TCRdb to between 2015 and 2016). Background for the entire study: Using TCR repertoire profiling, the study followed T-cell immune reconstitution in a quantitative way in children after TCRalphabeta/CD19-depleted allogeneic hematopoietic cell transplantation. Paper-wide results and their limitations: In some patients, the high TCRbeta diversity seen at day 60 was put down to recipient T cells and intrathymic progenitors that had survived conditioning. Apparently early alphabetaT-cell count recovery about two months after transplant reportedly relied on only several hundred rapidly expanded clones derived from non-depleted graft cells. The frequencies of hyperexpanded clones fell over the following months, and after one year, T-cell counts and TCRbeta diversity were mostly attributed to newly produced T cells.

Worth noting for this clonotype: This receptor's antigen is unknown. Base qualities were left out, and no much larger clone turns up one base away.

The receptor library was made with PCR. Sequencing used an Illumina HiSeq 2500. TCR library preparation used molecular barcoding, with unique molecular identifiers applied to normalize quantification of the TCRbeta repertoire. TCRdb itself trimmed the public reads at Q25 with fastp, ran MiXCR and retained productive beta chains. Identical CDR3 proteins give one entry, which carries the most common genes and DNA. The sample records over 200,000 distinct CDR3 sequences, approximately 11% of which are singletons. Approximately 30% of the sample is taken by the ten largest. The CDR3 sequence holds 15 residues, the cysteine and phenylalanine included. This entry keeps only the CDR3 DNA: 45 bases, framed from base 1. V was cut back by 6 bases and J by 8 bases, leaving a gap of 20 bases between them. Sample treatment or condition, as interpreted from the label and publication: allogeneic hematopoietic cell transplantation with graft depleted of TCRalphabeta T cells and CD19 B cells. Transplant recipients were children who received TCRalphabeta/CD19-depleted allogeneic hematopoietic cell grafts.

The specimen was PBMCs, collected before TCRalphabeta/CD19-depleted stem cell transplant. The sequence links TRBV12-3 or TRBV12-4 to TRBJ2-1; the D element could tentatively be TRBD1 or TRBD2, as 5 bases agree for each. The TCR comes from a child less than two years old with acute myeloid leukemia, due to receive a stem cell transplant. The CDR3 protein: CASREGDSYGDEQFF. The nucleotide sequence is TGTGCCAGCAGGGAAGGGGATTCATACGGGGATGAGCAGTTCTTC.